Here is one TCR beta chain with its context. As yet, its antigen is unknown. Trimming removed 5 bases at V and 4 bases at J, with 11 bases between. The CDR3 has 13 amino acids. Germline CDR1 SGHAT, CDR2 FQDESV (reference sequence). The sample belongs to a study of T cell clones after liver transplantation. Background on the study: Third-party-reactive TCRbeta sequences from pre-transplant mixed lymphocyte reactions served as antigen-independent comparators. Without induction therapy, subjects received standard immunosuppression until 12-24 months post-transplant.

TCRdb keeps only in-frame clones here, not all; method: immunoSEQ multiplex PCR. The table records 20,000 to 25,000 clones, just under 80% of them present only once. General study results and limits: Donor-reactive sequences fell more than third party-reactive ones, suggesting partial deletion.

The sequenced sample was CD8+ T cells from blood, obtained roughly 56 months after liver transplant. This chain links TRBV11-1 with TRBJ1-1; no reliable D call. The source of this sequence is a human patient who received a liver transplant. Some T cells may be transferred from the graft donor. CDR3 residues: CASSPTLSTEAFF. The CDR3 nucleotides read TGTGCCAGCAGCCCGACCTTGAGCACTGAAGCTTTCTTT.